This TCR delta chain was profiled in a study of γδ T cells in repeated Plasmodium falciparum infection. Study-wide context: Over about 600 days, donors received four mosquito-bite P. falciparum NF54 infections.

CDR3 size: 20 residues. Germline CDR1 and CDR2: TSWWSYY and QGS. V gave up 5 bases and J gave up 0 bases; unmatched junction bases: 19. This clone was counted only a few times. Its antigen remains unidentified. TCRdb attributes to this sequence the protein of a much larger clone, which differs from the DNA translation at residue 14; a read error is likely, and the protein displayed is translated from the DNA. Vgamma9/Vdelta2+ and Vdelta2-negative gammadelta T cells were flow-sorted from PBMC for bulk sequencing. With CATT, TCRdb re-called clones from the multiplex PCR reads. The table lists about 57,000 delta-chain clones, approximately 1.7% of them singletons. Study results and caveats: Vgamma9/Vdelta2+ repertoires stayed stably polyclonal over time and infection. Repeated controlled infections reportedly drove waves of new clonotype selection in Vdelta2-negative, mostly Vdelta1+, gammadelta repertoires.

The receptor comes from a pool of human donors (malaria-infected and uninfected, not separated). The chain links TRDV1 to TRDJ1; 9 bases line up with TRDD3. Sequenced sample: gamma-delta T cells from blood. The DNA of the CDR3 is TGTGCTCTTGGGCCTACCGAGTTAGGACTGGGGGAGAAGCACACCGATAAACTCATCTTT. It yields the protein CALGPTELGLGEKHTDKLIF.